A single T cell receptor beta chain is shown here with its context. This entry belongs to a study of blood T cell repertoires in COVID-19. Clones were read by immunoSEQ multiplex PCR, and TCRdb kept only the in-frame ones, dropping some. The data hold about 290,000 clones, with roughly nine tenths observed a single time. This receptor was taken from a woman in her forties who had recovered from COVID-19. The sequencing sample was made of PBMCs or T cells enriched from blood (not recorded which).

The CDR3 is CATSRDRTAPYEQYF. In DNA, the CDR3 is TGTGCCACCAGCAGGGATAGGACAGCCCCCTACGAGCAGTACTTC. This chain joins TRBV15 and TRBJ2-7; D perhaps matches TRBD1 (6 bases). From germline, CDR1 is LNHNV and CDR2 YYDKDF (reference sequence). This CDR3 contains 15 residues. V dropped 3 bases and J dropped 2 bases, with 14 bases sitting between them.